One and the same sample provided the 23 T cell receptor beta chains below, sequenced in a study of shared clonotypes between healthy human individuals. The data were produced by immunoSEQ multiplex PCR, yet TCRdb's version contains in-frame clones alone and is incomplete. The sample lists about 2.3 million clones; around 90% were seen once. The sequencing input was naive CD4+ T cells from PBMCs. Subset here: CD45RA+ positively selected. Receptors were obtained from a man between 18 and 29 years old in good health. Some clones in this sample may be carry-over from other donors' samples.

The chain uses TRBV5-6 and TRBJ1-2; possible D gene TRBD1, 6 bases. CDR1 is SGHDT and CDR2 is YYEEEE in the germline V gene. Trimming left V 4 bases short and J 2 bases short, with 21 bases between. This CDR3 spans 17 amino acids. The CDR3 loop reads CASSPGRGLPQNYGYTF. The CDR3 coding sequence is TGTGCCAGCAGCCCAGGCAGGGGCCTACCCCAGAACTATGGCTACACCTTC.

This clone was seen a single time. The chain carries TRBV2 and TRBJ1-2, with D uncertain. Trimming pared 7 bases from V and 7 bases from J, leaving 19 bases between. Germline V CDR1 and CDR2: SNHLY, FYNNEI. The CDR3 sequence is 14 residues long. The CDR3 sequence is CASKRESPRSGYTF. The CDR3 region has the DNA TGTGCCAGCAAGCGGGAGTCCCCTCGCAGTGGCTACACCTTC.

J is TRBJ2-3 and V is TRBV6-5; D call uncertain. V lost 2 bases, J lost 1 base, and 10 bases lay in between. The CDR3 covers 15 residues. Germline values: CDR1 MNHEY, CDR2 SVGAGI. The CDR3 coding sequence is TGTGCCAGCAGTTACAAGGCAACCCGCACAGATACGCAGTATTTT. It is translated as CASSYKATRTDTQYF.

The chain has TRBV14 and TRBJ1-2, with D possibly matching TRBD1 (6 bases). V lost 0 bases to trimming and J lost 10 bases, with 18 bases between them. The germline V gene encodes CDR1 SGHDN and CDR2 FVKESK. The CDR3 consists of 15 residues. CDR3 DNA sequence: TGTGCCAGCAGCCAAGAGTCTTGGGGGCGGCTTGACTACACCTTC. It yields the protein CASSQESWGRLDYTF.

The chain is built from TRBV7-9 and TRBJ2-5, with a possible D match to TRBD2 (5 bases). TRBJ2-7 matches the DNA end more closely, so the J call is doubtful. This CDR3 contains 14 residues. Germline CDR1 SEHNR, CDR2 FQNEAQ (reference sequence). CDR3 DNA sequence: TGTGCCAGCAGCCGGCGGGCATCCTCCTACGAGCAGTACTTC. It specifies CASSRRASSYEQYF.

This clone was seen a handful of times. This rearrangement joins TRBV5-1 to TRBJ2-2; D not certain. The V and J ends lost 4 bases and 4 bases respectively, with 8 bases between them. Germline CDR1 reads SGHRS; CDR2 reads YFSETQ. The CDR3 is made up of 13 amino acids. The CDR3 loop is CASSADPTGELFF. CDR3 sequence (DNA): TGCGCCAGCAGCGCAGACCCCACCGGGGAGCTGTTTTTT.

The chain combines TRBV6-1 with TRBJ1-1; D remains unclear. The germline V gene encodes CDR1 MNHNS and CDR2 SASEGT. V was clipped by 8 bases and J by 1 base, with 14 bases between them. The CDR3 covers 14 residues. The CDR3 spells CASDYQVSNTEAFF. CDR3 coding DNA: TGTGCCAGCGATTACCAGGTTTCGAACACTGAAGCTTTCTTT.

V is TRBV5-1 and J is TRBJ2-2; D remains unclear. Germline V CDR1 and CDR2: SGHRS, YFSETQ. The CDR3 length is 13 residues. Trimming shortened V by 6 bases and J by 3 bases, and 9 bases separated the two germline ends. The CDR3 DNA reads TGCGCCAGCACCGCAGACTACACCGGGGAGCTGTTTTTT. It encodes CASTADYTGELFF.

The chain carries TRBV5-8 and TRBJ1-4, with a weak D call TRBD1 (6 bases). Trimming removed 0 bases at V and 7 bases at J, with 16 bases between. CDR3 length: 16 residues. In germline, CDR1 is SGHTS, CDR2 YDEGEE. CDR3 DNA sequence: TGTGCCAGCAGCTTGGGGAGCGGGACACTCGTTGAAAAACTGTTTTTT. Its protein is CASSLGSGTLVEKLFF.

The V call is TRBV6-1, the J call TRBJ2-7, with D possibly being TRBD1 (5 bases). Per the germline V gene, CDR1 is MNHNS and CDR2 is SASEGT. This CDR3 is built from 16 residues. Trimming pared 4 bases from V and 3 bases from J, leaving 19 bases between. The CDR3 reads CASSGQTSTHFYEQYF. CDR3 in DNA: TGTGCCAGCAGTGGACAGACAAGTACCCACTTCTACGAGCAGTACTTC.

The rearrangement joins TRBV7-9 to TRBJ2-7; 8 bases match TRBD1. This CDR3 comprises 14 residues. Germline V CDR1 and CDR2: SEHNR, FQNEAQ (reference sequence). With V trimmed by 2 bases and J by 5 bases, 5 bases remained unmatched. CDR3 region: CASSLPGQGHEQYF. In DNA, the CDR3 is TGTGCCAGCAGCTTACCTGGACAGGGACACGAGCAGTACTTC. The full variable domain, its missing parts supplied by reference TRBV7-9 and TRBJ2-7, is DTGVSQNPRHKITKRGQNVTFRCDPISEHNRLYWYRQTLGQGPEFLTYFQNEAQLEKSRLLSDRFSAERPKGSFSTLEIQRTEQGDSAMYLCASSLPGQGHEQYFGPGTRLTVT.

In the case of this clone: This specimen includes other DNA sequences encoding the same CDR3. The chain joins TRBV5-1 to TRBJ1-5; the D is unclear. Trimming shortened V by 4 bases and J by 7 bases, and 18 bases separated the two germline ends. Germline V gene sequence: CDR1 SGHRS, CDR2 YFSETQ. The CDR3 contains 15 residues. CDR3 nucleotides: TGCGCCAGCAGCCCTGGTGGCGGCGGAAACCAGCCCCAGCATTTT. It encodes CASSPGGGGNQPQHF.

In DNA, the CDR3 is TGCGCCAGCAGTGAGTATCCTGGCAGGGACGAGCAGTACTTC. This encodes CASSEYPGRDEQYF. V usage is TRBV10-1 and J usage is TRBJ2-7, with D perhaps TRBD1 (5 bases). This CDR3 is built from 14 residues. V dropped 1 base and J dropped 5 bases, with 12 bases sitting between them. CDR1 and CDR2 from the germline V gene are WNHNN and SYGVQD (reference sequence).

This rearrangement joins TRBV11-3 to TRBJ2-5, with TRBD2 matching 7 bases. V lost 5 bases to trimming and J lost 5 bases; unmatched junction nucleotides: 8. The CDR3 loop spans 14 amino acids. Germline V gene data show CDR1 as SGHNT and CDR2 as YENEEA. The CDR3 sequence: CASSPPGEGETQYF. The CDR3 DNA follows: TGTGCCAGCAGCCCGCCTGGGGAGGGGGAGACCCAGTACTTC.

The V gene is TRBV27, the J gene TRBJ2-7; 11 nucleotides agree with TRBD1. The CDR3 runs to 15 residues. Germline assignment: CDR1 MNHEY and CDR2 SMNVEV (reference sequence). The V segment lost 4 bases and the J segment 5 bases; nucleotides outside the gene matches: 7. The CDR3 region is CASSWRTGGFDEQYF. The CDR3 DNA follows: TGTGCCAGCAGTTGGCGGACAGGGGGCTTTGACGAGCAGTACTTC.

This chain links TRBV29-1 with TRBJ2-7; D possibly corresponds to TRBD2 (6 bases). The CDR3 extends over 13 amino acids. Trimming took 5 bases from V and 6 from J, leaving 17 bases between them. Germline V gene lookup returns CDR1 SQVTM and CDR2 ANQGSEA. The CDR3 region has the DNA TGCAGCGTTTCCGGGACTCCCACTGGCGAGCAGTACTTC. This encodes CSVSGTPTGEQYF.

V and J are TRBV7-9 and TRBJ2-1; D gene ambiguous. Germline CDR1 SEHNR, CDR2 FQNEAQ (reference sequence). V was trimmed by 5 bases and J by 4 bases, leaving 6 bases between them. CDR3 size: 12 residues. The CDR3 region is CASSPSYNEQFF. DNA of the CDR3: TGTGCCAGCAGCCCCAGTTACAATGAGCAGTTCTTC. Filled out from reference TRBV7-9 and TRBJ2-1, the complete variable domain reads DTGVSQNPRHKITKRGQNVTFRCDPISEHNRLYWYRQTLGQGPEFLTYFQNEAQLEKSRLLSDRFSAERPKGSFSTLEIQRTEQGDSAMYLCASSPSYNEQFFGPGTRLTVL.

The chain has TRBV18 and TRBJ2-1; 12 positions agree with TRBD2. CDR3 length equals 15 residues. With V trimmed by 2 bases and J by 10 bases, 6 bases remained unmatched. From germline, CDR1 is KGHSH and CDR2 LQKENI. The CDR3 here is CASSPRTSGDEEQFF. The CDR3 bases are TGTGCCAGCTCACCAAGGACTAGCGGGGACGAAGAGCAGTTCTTC.

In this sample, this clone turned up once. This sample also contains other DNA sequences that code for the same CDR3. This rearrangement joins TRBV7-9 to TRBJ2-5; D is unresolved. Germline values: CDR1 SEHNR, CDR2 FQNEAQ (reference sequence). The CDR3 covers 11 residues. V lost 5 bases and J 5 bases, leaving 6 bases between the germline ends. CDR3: CASSTSETQYF. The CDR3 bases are TGTGCCAGCAGCACTTCGGAGACCCAGTACTTC.

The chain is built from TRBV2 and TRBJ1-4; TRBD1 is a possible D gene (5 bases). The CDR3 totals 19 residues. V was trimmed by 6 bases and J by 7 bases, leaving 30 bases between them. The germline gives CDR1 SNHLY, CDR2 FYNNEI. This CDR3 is CASSQLGPRGVFDREKLFF. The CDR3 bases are TGTGCCAGCAGCCAATTGGGACCGCGAGGGGTGTTTGATCGTGAAAAACTGTTTTTT.

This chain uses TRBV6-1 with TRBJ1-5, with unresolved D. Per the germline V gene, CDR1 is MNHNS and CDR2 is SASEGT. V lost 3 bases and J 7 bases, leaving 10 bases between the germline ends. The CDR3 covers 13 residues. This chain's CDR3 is CASSDQAGQPQHF. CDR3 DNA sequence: TGTGCCAGCAGTGATCAGGCGGGGCAGCCCCAGCATTTT.

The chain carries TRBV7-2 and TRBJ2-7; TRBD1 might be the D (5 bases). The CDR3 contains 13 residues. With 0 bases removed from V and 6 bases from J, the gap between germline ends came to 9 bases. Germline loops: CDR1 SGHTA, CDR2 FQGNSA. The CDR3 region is CASSLARASEQYF. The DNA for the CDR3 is TGTGCCAGCAGCTTAGCCAGGGCGAGCGAGCAGTACTTC.

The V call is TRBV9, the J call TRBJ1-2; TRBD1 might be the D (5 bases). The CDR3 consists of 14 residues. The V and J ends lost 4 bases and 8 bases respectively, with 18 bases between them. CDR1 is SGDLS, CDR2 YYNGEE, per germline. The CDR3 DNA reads TGTGCCAGCAGCCCCCGCGCAGGGCCCAGAGGCTACACCTTC. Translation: CASSPRAGPRGYTF.